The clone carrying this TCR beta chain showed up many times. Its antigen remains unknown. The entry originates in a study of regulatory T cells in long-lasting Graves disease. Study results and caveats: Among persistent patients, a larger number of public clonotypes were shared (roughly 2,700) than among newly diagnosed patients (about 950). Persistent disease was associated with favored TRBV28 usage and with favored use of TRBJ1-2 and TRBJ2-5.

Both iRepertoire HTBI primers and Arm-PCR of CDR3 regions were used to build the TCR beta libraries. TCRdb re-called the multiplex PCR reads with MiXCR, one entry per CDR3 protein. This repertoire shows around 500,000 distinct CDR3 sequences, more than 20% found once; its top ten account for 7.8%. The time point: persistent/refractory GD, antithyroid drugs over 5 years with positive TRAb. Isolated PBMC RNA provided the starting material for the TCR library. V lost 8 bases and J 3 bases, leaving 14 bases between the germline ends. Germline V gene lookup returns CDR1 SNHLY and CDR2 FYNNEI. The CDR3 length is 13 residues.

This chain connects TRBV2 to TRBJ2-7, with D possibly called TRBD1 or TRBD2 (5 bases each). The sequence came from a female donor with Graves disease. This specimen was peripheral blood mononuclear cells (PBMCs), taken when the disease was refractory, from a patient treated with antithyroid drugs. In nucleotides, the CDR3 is TGTGCCAGCTTGAGGGACCTAGGCTACGAGCAGTACTTC. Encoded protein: CASLRDLGYEQYF. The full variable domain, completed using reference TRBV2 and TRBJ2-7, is EPEVTQTPSHQVTQMGQEVILRCVPISNHLYFYWYRQILGQKVEFLVSFYNNEISEKSEIFDDQFSVERPDGSNFTLKIRSTKLEDSAMYFCASLRDLGYEQYFGPGTRLTVT.